A selection of T cell receptor beta chains follows, all from one sample in a study of blood T cell repertoires in COVID-19. The data were produced by immunoSEQ multiplex PCR, yet TCRdb's version contains in-frame clones alone and is incomplete. The data hold about 98,000 clones, with approximately 84% observed a single time. The sample taken for sequencing was peripheral blood. The receptors come from a woman of 80 years or more with acute or convalescent COVID-19. Both conserved end residues are part of each CDR3. A D gene is named only where the DNA matches it firmly. Clone size is shown for a subset of rows, as once, few, many or a class of expanded clone.

j_call v_call d_call clone_size cdr3_nt cdr3_aa
TRBJ1-1 TRBV28 TRBD1 - TGTGCCAGCAGTGTGACAGGGGAGAACACTGAAGCTTTCTTT CASSVTGENTEAFF
TRBJ2-1 TRBV27 TRBD2 - TGTGCCAGTGTCGCGGGGGGGAACTACAATGAGCAGTTCTTC CASVAGGNYNEQFF
TRBJ1-4 TRBV7-9 - - TGTGCCAGCAGCCCGGACAACTCTCGAGAAAAACTGTTTTTT CASSPDNSREKLFF
TRBJ1-6 TRBV2 - - TGTGCCAGCAGCTTAGGGGATTCACCCCTCCACTTT CASSLGDSPLHF
TRBJ1-1 TRBV27 TRBD1 - TGTGCCAGCAGTTGGGACAGGAACACTGAAGCTTTCTTT CASSWDRNTEAFF
TRBJ1-2 TRBV7-2 - - TGTGCCAGCAGCTTATCGGGGGTTGAATATGGCTACACCTTC CASSLSGVEYGYTF
TRBJ2-7 TRBV5-1 - few TGCGCCAGCGCCTTGTCCGGGGGCGAGCAGTACTTC CASALSGGEQYF
TRBJ1-3 TRBV7-2 - - TGTGCCAGCAGCTTAGTAAGCCGGGGAGGAAACACCATATATTTT CASSLVSRGGNTIYF
TRBJ1-4 TRBV12-3/TRBV12-4 - - TGTGCCAGCAGTTTGGGCGAAAAACTGTTTTTT CASSLGEKLFF
TRBJ2-5 TRBV10-3 - - TGTGCCACGGGGCTTGGAGGGACTCAAGAGACCCAGTACTTC CATGLGGTQETQYF
TRBJ1-6 TRBV7-8 - - TGTGCCAGCAGACACAGTGATTCACCCCTCCACTTT CASRHSDSPLHF
TRBJ1-4 TRBV28 TRBD1 few TGTGCCAGCACCGGACAGGGGGCAAGCGAAAAACTGTTTTTT CASTGQGASEKLFF
TRBJ1-4 TRBV6-6 TRBD1 - TGTGCCAGCAGTTACCAAGACAGGGTAAATGAAAAACTGTTTTTT CASSYQDRVNEKLFF
TRBJ1-3 TRBV6-6 - once TGTGCCAGCAGTGGGCAGGGGACTAGCTCTGGAAACACCATATATTTT CASSGQGTSSGNTIYF
TRBJ1-3 TRBV28 TRBD1 - TGTGCCAGCAGTTTATTCAGGCAGGGGGCCACACGCTCTGGAAACACCATATATTTT CASSLFRQGATRSGNTIYF
TRBJ2-1 TRBV4-3 TRBD2 - TGCGCCAGCAGCCAAGATCTAGCGGGGGGGTGGATTTCCTACAATGAGCAGTTCTTC CASSQDLAGGWISYNEQFF
TRBJ1-1 TRBV5-6 - once TGTGCCAGCAGCTTGAATCGCGGACGGGGTGAAGCTTTCTTT CASSLNRGRGEAFF
TRBJ1-2 TRBV5-1 TRBD1 - TGCGCCAGCAGCGCAAGGACAGGTGGTGGCTACACCTTC CASSARTGGGYTF
TRBJ2-7 TRBV12-3/TRBV12-4 TRBD2 - TGTGCCAGCAGGACGGGGGGTCGCGAGCAGTACTTC CASRTGGREQYF
TRBJ1-5 TRBV6-5 TRBD1 - TGTGCCAGCAGTCCCCGACAGGGGGCTACGCAGCCCCAGCATTTT CASSPRQGATQPQHF
TRBJ1-1 TRBV28 - - TGTGCCAGCCAGGAAGGCACTGAAGCTTTCTTT CASQEGTEAFF
TRBJ2-3 TRBV19 TRBD2 - TGTGCCAGTAGTATGATAAGCGGGGTTCACGGTGGAGATACGCAGTATTTT CASSMISGVHGGDTQYF
TRBJ2-7 TRBV7-9 - - TGTGCCAGCAGCCCAGAGACAGGATTGGAAGAGCAGTACTTC CASSPETGLEEQYF
TRBJ1-2 TRBV10-3 TRBD1 - TGTGCCATCAGTAGTTCAGGGGGCTCGTATGGCTACACCTTC CAISSSGGSYGYTF
TRBJ2-1 TRBV7-7 TRBD2 - TGTGCCAGCAGCCGAGGGACTAGCGGCTACAATGAGCAGTTCTTC CASSRGTSGYNEQFF
TRBJ2-1 TRBV27 - - TGTGCCAGCAGTTTATTACGGCCGAGGTACAATGAGCAGTTCTTC CASSLLRPRYNEQFF
TRBJ1-2 TRBV4-1 - - TGCGCCAGCAGCCAAGAAACGGGTAACTATGGCTACACCTTC CASSQETGNYGYTF
TRBJ1-2 TRBV20-1 - - TGCAGTGCTAGTAGCGGGAACTATGGCTACACCTTC CSASSGNYGYTF
TRBJ1-1 TRBV11-2 TRBD1 - TGTGCCAGCAGCCTGACAGGGGCAAACACTGAAGCTTTCTTT CASSLTGANTEAFF
TRBJ1-6 TRBV7-2 - - TGTGCCAGCAGCTTACAGGGGAACTCTAATTCACCCCTCCACTTT CASSLQGNSNSPLHF
TRBJ1-6 TRBV19 - - TGTGCCAGTAGTATAGACAGGTATAATTCACCCCTCCACTTT CASSIDRYNSPLHF
TRBJ1-5 TRBV28 TRBD1 few TGTGCCAGCAGAACTCAGGGGGCTTTGCAGCCCCAGCATTTT CASRTQGALQPQHF
TRBJ2-1 TRBV24-1 TRBD1 once TGTGCCACCAGTGAGACAGGGGGCCTTATGTATGAGCAGTTCTTC CATSETGGLMYEQFF
TRBJ2-5 TRBV28 TRBD1 once TGTGCCAGCAGTTCACCCGGGACAGGGATGAAGACCCAGTACTTC CASSSPGTGMKTQYF
TRBJ1-5 TRBV15 - - TGTGCCACCAGCAGAGGGACAGAACATCAGCCCCAGCATTTT CATSRGTEHQPQHF
TRBJ1-3 TRBV5-4 - - TGTGCCAGCAGCTTGGCTGGGACACCTGGAAACACCATATATTTT CASSLAGTPGNTIYF
TRBJ1-1 TRBV6-2/TRBV6-3 - - TGTGCCAGCAGTTACTCGGCAGGGTTGAACACTGAAGCTTTCTTT CASSYSAGLNTEAFF
TRBJ2-2 TRBV28 - - TGTGCCAGCAAACCGGGGGGCAACACCGGGGAGCTGTTTTTT CASKPGGNTGELFF
TRBJ1-4 TRBV2 TRBD1 - TGTGCCAGCAGTGGAGGGACAGGGGCGACATTTTTT CASSGGTGATFF
TRBJ2-3 TRBV5-4 TRBD1 - TGTGCCAGCAGCCACGGGACAGGGGGAGATACGCAGTATTTT CASSHGTGGDTQYF
TRBJ2-7 TRBV6-2/TRBV6-3 TRBD1 - TGTGCCAGCAGTTCGGGACAGGGACCCTACGAGCAGTACTTC CASSSGQGPYEQYF
TRBJ2-7 TRBV7-9 - - TGTGCCAGCAGCTCCCAGGGCGCCGCCTACGAGCAGTACTTC CASSSQGAAYEQYF
TRBJ2-1 TRBV28 - - TGTGCCAGCAGTCCGGTAGGAGGGTACAATGAGCAGTTCTTC CASSPVGGYNEQFF
TRBJ1-4 TRBV7-9 TRBD1 - TGTGCCAGCAGCGACCCGACAGGGTCGAATGAAAAACTGTTTTTT CASSDPTGSNEKLFF
TRBJ2-1 TRBV15 TRBD2 few TGTGCCACCAGCCTGCAAAGAGGCGGGGGTACGAACAATGAGCAGTTCTTC CATSLQRGGGTNNEQFF
TRBJ2-3 TRBV12-5 TRBD2 - TGTGCTAGTGGTTTGGGCCTAGCGGGGGGGACAGATACGCAGTATTTT CASGLGLAGGTDTQYF
TRBJ2-6 TRBV27 - - TGTGCCAGCAGTTTAACCGGACAGCAGTTGCATCCTGGGGCCAACGTCCTGACTTTC CASSLTGQQLHPGANVLTF
TRBJ1-2 TRBV10-3 TRBD1 few TGTGCCATCAGTGAGGGACAGGGAGGTGGCTACACCTTC CAISEGQGGGYTF
TRBJ2-4 TRBV12-3/TRBV12-4 TRBD1 - TGTGCCAGCAGAGACAGGGGTTTAAACATTCAGTACTTC CASRDRGLNIQYF
TRBJ2-3 TRBV5-1 TRBD2 - TGCGCCAGCAGCGATGCTAGCGGGAGTTCCTTGGATACGCAGTATTTT CASSDASGSSLDTQYF
TRBJ1-1 TRBV30 - - TGTGCCTGGAGGAGTAAGTCGAACACTGAAGCTTTCTTT CAWRSKSNTEAFF
TRBJ2-2 TRBV5-8 TRBD2 - TGTGCCAGCACCTGGACCCTAGCGGGGAAAAGGGGCGGGGAGCTGTTTTTT CASTWTLAGKRGGELFF
TRBJ2-2 TRBV7-8 - - TGTGCCAGCAGCTTAGCGGCGGCGCTGTCCCCGGGCGGGGAGCTGTTTTTT CASSLAAALSPGGELFF
TRBJ1-1 TRBV2 - once TGTGCCAGCAGTCTTAAATCTACAAGGGGGGAAGCTTTCTTT CASSLKSTRGEAFF